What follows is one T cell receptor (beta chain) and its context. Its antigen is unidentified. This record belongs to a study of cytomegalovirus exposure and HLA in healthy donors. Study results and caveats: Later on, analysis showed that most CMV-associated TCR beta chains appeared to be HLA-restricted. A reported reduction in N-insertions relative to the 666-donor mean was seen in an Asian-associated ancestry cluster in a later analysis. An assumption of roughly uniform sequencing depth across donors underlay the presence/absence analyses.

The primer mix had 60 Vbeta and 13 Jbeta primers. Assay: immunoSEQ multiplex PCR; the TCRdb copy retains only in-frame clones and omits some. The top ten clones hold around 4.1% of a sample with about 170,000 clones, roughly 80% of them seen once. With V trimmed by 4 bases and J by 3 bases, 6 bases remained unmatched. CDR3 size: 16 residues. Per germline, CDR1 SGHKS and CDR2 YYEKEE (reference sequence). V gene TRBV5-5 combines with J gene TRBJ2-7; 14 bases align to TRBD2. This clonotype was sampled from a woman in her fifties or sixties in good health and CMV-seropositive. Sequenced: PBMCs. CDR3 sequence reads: CASSGGLAGDNYEQYF. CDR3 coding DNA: TGTGCCAGCAGCGGGGGACTAGCGGGAGATAACTACGAGCAGTACTTC. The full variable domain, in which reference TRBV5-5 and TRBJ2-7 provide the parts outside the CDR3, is DAGVTQSPTHLIKTRGQQVTLRCSPISGHKSVSWYQQVLGQGPQFIFQYYEKEERGRGNFPDRFSARQFPNYSSELNVNALLLGDSALYLCASSGGLAGDNYEQYFGPGTRLTVT.